The sequence of this T cell receptor (beta chain) was determined in a study of glioma-infiltrating T cells after dendritic cell vaccination. Across the whole study: Samples are from glioblastoma patients in Phase I and II dendritic cell vaccine trials. Study observations and caveats: Only a small number of patients had complete blood and tumor samples.

A remark on this clone: Its antigen is still unknown.

V was trimmed by 3 bases and J by 1 base, leaving 13 bases between them. The germline V gene has CDR1 ENHRY and CDR2 SYGVKD. This CDR3 spans 16 amino acids. As for time point: after dendritic cell vaccination, including at tumor progression/relapse. Only patients with spare fresh-frozen tumor and over two years of follow-up were included. Blood PBMC samples: pre-vaccination, two weeks post third vaccination, and at tumor progression. TCRdb keeps only in-frame clones here, not all; method: immunoSEQ multiplex PCR. The table records more than 85,000 clones, roughly 89% of them present only once. This receptor was obtained from a human donor with glioblastoma. Sequenced material: blood, taken after dendritic cell vaccination. The chain recombines TRBV10-3 with TRBJ2-4, with D possibly being TRBD1 (6 bases). DNA of the CDR3: TGTGCCATCAGTGACCACAGGGAGATGGCCAAAAACATTCAGTACTTC. Translating gives CAISDHREMAKNIQYF.